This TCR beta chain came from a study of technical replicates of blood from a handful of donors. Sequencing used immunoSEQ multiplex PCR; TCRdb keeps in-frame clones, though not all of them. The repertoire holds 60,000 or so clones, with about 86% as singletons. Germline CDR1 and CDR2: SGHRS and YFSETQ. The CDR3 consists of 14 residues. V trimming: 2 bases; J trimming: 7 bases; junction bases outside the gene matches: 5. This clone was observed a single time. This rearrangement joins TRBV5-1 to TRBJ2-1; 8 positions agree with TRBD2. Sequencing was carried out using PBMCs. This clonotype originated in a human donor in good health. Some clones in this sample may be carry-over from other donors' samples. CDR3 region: CASSFGGARNEQFF. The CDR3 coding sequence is TGCGCCAGCAGCTTCGGGGGGGCGAGGAATGAGCAGTTCTTC.